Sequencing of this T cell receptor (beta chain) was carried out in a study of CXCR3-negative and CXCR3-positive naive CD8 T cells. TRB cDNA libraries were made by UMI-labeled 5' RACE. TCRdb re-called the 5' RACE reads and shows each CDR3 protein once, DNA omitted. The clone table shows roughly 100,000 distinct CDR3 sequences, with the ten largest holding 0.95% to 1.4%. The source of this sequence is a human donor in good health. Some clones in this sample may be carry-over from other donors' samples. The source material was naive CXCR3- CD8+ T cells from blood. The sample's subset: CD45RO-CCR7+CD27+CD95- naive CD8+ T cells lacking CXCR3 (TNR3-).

CDR3 region: CASSSSGTGLRDTEAFF. The rearrangement uses TRBV14 and TRBJ1-1; the D call of TRBD1 rests on TCRdb alone, since no DNA is present to check it. This CDR3 comprises 17 residues. Germline V gives CDR1 SGHDN, CDR2 FVKESK. The full variable domain, with the rest looked up from reference TRBV14 and TRBJ1-1, is EAGVTQFPSHSVIEKGQTVTLRCDPISGHDNLYWYRRVMGKEIKFLLHFVKESKQDESGMPNNRFLAERTGGTYSTLKVQPAELEDSGVYFCASSSSGTGLRDTEAFFGQGTRLTVV.